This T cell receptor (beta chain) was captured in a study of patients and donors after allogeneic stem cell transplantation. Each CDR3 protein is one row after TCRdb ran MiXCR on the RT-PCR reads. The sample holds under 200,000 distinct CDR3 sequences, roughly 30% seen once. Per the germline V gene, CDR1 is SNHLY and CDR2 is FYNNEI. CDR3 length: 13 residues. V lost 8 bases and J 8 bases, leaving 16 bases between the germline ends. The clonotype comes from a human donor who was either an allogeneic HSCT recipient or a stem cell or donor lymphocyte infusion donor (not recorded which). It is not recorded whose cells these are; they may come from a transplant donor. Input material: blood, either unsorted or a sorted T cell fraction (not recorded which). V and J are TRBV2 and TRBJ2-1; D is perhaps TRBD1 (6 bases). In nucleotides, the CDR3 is TGTGCCAGCCTAAGTACAGGGCTGTATGAGCAGTTCTTC. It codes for CASLSTGLYEQFF.